This TCR beta chain was identified in a study of blood T cell repertoires in COVID-19 (dated by TCRdb to about 2020). About the full investigation: The collaborator samples originated in the United States, Italy and Spain and spanned the acute and convalescent phases of COVID-19. A de-identified subject ID, COVID-19 status, age in years and sex were almost always included in the sample metadata. Where available, HLA class I and class II types were taken from metadata supplied by the sample provider and were not determined by assay-based typing. The samples were drawn from the first 160 participants of the ongoing ImmuneRACE study and from over a thousand subjects provided by 6 global collaborators. Deeply sampled blood TCRbeta repertoires from subjects exposed to, actively infected with, or recovered from COVID-19 were included in the dataset. The repertoires were made available in a free public database intended to serve as a resource for research on the immune response to SARS-CoV-2. The material from the prospective study consisted of cDNA or gDNA derived from T cells, B-cell-depleted T cells, or PBMCs.

The immunoSEQ Assay, a bias-controlled multiplex PCR, was used to amplify TCRbeta CDR3 regions from genomic DNA. The original pipeline was this. The number of nucleated cells in each sample was estimated from the amplification of reference gene primers within the assay. Sequence reads were collapsed and filtered to measure the absolute abundance of every unique TCRbeta CDR3 rearrangement. Productive Simpson clonality was computed per sample as the square root of Simpson's diversity index over productive rearrangements. This is the immuneACCESS table as TCRdb keeps it, with only in-frame sequences that have V and J called. A part of the clones is gone; compared with another copy, unresolved V genes explain less than half, and the rest is unexplained. V and J calls and clone size are given by that table; D and trimming were obtained from the DNA. In all, the sample holds roughly 93,000 clones, and nearly 90% of those were seen once. The ten most abundant clones make up 8.5% to 10% of the sample.

Its CDR3 holds 17 amino acids, cysteine through phenylalanine. Only CDR3 DNA remains: 51 bases, in frame from the first base. V ends up 1 base short and J 3 bases short, with an unmatched junction base count of 6. The germline V gene specifies SGHTA as CDR1 and FQGNSA as CDR2. The collaborating institutions used their own protocols to collect whole blood in K2EDTA tubes. Collaborator samples were shipped for TCRbeta analysis as frozen whole blood, isolated PBMCs, or DNA extracted from either sample type. What the study reported, not specific to this receptor: Clinical and demographic metadata were provided uncurated, with the amount varying by source and participant.

A note on this clone: Its antigen is still unknown. One base away there is no much larger clone; base qualities are not given.

The origin of this receptor is a man aged 50 to 59 with acute or convalescent COVID-19. This receptor chain uses TRBV7-2 and TRBJ1-5; the central 10 bases match TRBD1. The sample was peripheral blood. CDR3 loop: CASSLGGTGAFNQPQHF. The DNA is as follows: TGTGCCAGCAGCTTAGGAGGGACAGGGGCTTTCAATCAGCCCCAGCATTTT.